This TCR beta chain was identified during a study of T cells in Graves' hyperthyroidism and ophthalmopathy. Study outcomes and limitations: Stable hyperthyroidism was separated from ophthalmopathy by a model based on 13 V-J features. Blood also held most thyroid clonotypes expanded beyond 0.001.

With duration under 3 months, ophthalmopathy was active: Clinical Activity Score at least 3, NOSPECS at least 4. Those patients with uncontrolled infection, other autoimmune disease, pregnancy or lactation were excluded. CDR3 size: 15 residues. Germline lookup yields CDR1 LGHDT and CDR2 YNNKEL (reference sequence). The J segment lost 2 bases and the V segment lost 6 bases, leaving 10 bases of the junction unmatched. This clonotype was observed a handful of times. Its antigen is not identified. The source material, RNA transcripts, was used to amplify TCR beta CDR3 regions. First-round RT-PCR with HTBI primers amplified the TCR CDR3 region. In TCRdb, the multiplex PCR reads were re-called with MiXCR into one record per CDR3 protein. The sample includes about half a million distinct CDR3 sequences, about 22% seen only once; the top ten take about 49%.

The clonotype originates from a woman between 65 and 79 years old with Graves' ophthalmopathy. The chain joins TRBV3-1 to TRBJ2-7; 7 nucleotides line up with TRBD2. The sequenced sample was blood. This CDR3 is CASRAGPSGAYEQYF. The CDR3 bases are TGTGCCAGCAGGGCGGGGCCTAGCGGTGCCTACGAGCAGTACTTC.